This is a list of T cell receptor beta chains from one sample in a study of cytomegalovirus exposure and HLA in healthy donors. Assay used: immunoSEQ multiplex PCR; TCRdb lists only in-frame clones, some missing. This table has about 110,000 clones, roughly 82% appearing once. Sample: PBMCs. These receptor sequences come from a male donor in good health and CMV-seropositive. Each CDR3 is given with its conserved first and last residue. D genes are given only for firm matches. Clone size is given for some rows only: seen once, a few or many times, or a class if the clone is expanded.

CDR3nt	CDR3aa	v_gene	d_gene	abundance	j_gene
TGTGCCAGCACGCGGCGGGAGGGAAGGGCAGATACGCAGTATTTT	CASTRREGRADTQYF	TRBV7-2	TRBD2	.	TRBJ2-3
TGTGCCAGCAGTTTCGCAGGCTACAATGAGCAGTTCTTC	CASSFAGYNEQFF	TRBV27	.	.	TRBJ2-1
TGTGCCAGCAGCCAAGGCGGGACAGACACAGATACGCAGTATTTT	CASSQGGTDTDTQYF	TRBV4-2	.	.	TRBJ2-3
TGTGCCACCAGCAGAGATCGCCTAGCGGGGTCCCACGAGCAGTACTTC	CATSRDRLAGSHEQYF	TRBV15	TRBD2	.	TRBJ2-7
TGCGCCAGCAGCCAAGATCACGGCGGGGGCTTCACAGATACGCAGTATTTT	CASSQDHGGGFTDTQYF	TRBV4-3	.	.	TRBJ2-3
TGTGCCAGCAGCCAGCGGGTAGGGGTCGGCACCGGGGAGCTGTTTTTT	CASSQRVGVGTGELFF	TRBV9	.	.	TRBJ2-2
TGTGCCAGCAGTAGACTAGCGGCTGCCACAGATACGCAGTATTTT	CASSRLAAATDTQYF	TRBV6-6	TRBD2	.	TRBJ2-3
TGTGCCAGCAGTGGGGCGACAGGGGGGGGTCAGCCCCAGAATTTT	CASSGATGGGQPQNF	TRBV25-1	TRBD1	.	TRBJ1-5
TGTGCCTGGAGTTTGCAGGGGAGCATGAACACTGAAGCTTTCTTT	CAWSLQGSMNTEAFF	TRBV30	.	.	TRBJ1-1
TGCGCCGGTAAACAGGGCGCGAACACTGAAGCTTTCTTT	CAGKQGANTEAFF	TRBV4-3	.	.	TRBJ1-1
TGTGCCAGCAGAGGGACTTCGCAGGGGACCCAGTACTTC	CASRGTSQGTQYF	TRBV6-6	.	few	TRBJ2-5
TGTGCCTGGGCTCACAGGGGGAATGAGCAGTTCTTC	CAWAHRGNEQFF	TRBV30	TRBD1	.	TRBJ2-1
TGTGCCAGCTCACCACCGACAGGGCCGGGCTACACCTTC	CASSPPTGPGYTF	TRBV18	TRBD1	.	TRBJ1-2
TGTGCCAGTAGTATAGCCAGGGCCAATGAGCAGTTCTTC	CASSIARANEQFF	TRBV19	.	.	TRBJ2-1
TGTGCCAGCAGCTTGCTGGGGACTAGTCCTCACAATGAGCAGTTCTTC	CASSLLGTSPHNEQFF	TRBV5-4	TRBD2	.	TRBJ2-1
TGTGCCTGGACAGCGATATCTGGAAACACCATATATTTT	CAWTAISGNTIYF	TRBV30	.	.	TRBJ1-3
TGCGCCAGCAGCCAAGTAGTCGAGGGAAGCGGCTACACCTTC	CASSQVVEGSGYTF	TRBV4-3	.	.	TRBJ1-2
TGTGCCAGCAGTATCCCGGGACAGGGGGCCTACGAGCAGTACTTC	CASSIPGQGAYEQYF	TRBV28	TRBD1	.	TRBJ2-7
TGTGCCAGCAGTACACGCCGGAGCGGGGGCTCCTACGAGCAGTACTTC	CASSTRRSGGSYEQYF	TRBV28	TRBD2	once	TRBJ2-7
TGTGCCCTGTCCGACAGGGGTAGGAGCATCATGAACACTGAAGCTTTCTTT	CALSDRGRSIMNTEAFF	TRBV30	TRBD1	.	TRBJ1-1
TGTGCCAGCAGTGTAACGGCTAGCGGCTACGAGCAGTACTTC	CASSVTASGYEQYF	TRBV27	TRBD2	.	TRBJ2-7
TGTGCCAGCAGCTTCGCGGAGGGCTCGATTGAGACCCAGTACTTC	CASSFAEGSIETQYF	TRBV28	.	.	TRBJ2-5
TGTGCCAGTAGTATGGTAGTTCGGGGTCGGAATGGCTACACCTTC	CASSMVVRGRNGYTF	TRBV19	.	.	TRBJ1-2
TGCGCCAGCACTTTCCAGGGGGCCACCTATAATTCACCCCTCCACTTT	CASTFQGATYNSPLHF	TRBV5-1	TRBD1	.	TRBJ1-6
TGTGCCAGCAGCCAAGATCTTCCGGGTGGATATAATTCACCCCTCCACTTT	CASSQDLPGGYNSPLHF	TRBV4-2	.	.	TRBJ1-6
TGTGCCAGCAGCCGGGACAGTGGGACCTACGAGCAGTACTTC	CASSRDSGTYEQYF	TRBV7-2	TRBD1	.	TRBJ2-7
TGTGCCAGCAGTTTTACTAGTGAGAGCAGCACAGATACGCAGTATTTT	CASSFTSESSTDTQYF	TRBV28	.	.	TRBJ2-3
TGTGCCAGCACCCCACCCGGGAGCTACTACAATGAGCAGTTCTTC	CASTPPGSYYNEQFF	TRBV6-5	.	.	TRBJ2-1
TGCGCCAGCTCTAGCGGAGCGGGGGCAGATACGCAGTATTTT	CASSSGAGADTQYF	TRBV4-3	TRBD2	few	TRBJ2-3
TGTGCCAGCAGCGAGCATGACAGGGACCAAGAGACCCAGTACTTC	CASSEHDRDQETQYF	TRBV6-5	TRBD1	.	TRBJ2-5
TGTGCCAGCAGTTTATGGGCACCCGGGAGCTCCTACAATGAGCAGTTCTTC	CASSLWAPGSSYNEQFF	TRBV27	.	.	TRBJ2-1